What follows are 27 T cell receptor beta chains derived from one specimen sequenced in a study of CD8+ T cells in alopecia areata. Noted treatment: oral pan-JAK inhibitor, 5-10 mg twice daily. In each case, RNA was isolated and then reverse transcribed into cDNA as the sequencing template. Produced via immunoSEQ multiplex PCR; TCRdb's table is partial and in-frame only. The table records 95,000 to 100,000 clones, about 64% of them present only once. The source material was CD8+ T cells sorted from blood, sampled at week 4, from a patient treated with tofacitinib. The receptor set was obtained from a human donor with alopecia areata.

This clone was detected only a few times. CDR3 coding DNA: TGTGCCAGCAGCGAACAGGGGGAAAGGGAGACCCAGTACTTC. Translating gives CASSEQGERETQYF. The chain couples TRBV9 to TRBJ2-5, with 8 positions matching TRBD1. This CDR3 comprises 14 residues. Looked up from germline, CDR1 is SGDLS and CDR2 is YYNGEE. Losses at the gene ends were 3 bases for V and 5 bases for J; bases not matched to a gene: 6.

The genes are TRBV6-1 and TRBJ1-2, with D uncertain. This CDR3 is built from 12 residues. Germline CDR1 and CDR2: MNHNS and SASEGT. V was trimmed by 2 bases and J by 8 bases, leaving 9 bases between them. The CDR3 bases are TGTGCCAGCAGTGAACTAGGGCCCGGCTACACCTTC. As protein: CASSELGPGYTF.

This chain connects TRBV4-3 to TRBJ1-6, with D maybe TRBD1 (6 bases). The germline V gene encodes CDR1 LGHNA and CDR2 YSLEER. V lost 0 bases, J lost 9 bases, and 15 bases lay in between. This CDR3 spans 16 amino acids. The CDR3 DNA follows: TGCGCCAGCAGCCAAGATCCGGGGGCAGGTAGTTCACCCCTCCACTTT. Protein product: CASSQDPGAGSSPLHF.

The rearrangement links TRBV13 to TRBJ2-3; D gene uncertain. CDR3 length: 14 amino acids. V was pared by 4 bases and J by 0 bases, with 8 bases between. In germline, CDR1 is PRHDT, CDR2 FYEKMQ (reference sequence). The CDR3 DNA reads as TGTGCCAGCAGCTCCGAATCTAGCACAGATACGCAGTATTTT. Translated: CASSSESSTDTQYF. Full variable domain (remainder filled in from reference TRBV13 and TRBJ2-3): AAGVIQSPRHLIKEKRETATLKCYPIPRHDTVYWYQQGPGQDPQFLISFYEKMQSDKGSIPDRFSAQQFSDYHSELNMSSLELGDSALYFCASSSESSTDTQYFGPGTRLTVL.

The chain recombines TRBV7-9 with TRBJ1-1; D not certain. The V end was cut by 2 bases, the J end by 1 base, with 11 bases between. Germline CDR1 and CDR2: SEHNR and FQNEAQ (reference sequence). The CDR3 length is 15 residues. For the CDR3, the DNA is TGTGCCAGCAGCTTATCTTGGCCGAGGAACACTGAAGCTTTCTTT. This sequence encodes CASSLSWPRNTEAFF. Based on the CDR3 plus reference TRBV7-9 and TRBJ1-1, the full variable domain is DTGVSQNPRHKITKRGQNVTFRCDPISEHNRLYWYRQTLGQGPEFLTYFQNEAQLEKSRLLSDRFSAERPKGSFSTLEIQRTEQGDSAMYLCASSLSWPRNTEAFFGQGTRLTVV.

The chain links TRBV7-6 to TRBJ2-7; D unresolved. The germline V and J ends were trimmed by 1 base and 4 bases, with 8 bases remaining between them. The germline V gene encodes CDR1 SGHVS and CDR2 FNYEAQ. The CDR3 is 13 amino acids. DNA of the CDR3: TGTGCCAGCAGCTTAGGAGGCGGTTACGAGCAGTACTTC. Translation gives CASSLGGGYEQYF. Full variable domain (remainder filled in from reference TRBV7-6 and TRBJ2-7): GAGVSQSPRYKVTKRGQDVALRCDPISGHVSLYWYRQALGQGPEFLTYFNYEAQQDKSGLPNDRFSAERPEGSISTLTIQRTEQRDSAMYRCASSLGGGYEQYFGPGTRLTVT.

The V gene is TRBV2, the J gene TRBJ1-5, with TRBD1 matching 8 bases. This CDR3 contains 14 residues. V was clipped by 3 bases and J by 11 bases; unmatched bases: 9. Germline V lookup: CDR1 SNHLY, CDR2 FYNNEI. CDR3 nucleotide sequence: TGTGCCAGCAGTGAGGCGACAGGGGTCGCGGCCCAGCATTTT. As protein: CASSEATGVAAQHF.

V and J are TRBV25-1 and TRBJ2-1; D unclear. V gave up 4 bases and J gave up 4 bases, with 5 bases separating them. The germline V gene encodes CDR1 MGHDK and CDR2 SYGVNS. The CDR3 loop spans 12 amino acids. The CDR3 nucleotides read TGTGCCAGCAGTGTTGGGTACAATGAGCAGTTCTTC. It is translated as CASSVGYNEQFF.

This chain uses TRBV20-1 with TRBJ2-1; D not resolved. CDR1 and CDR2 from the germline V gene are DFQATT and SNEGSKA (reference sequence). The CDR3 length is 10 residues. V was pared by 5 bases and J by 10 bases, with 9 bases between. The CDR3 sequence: CSAQSGEQFF. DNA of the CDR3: TGCAGTGCTCAAAGTGGAGAGCAGTTCTTC.

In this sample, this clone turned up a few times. The CDR3 reads CASSPSSSEQYF. In DNA form, the CDR3 reads TGTGCCAGCAGTCCATCCTCGAGTGAGCAGTACTTC. The chain uses TRBV6-5 and TRBJ2-7; D not certain. This CDR3 is built from 12 residues. CDR1 is MNHEY and CDR2 is SVGAGI in the germline V gene. Trimming took off 5 bases at V and 7 bases at J, with 12 bases between the two ends.

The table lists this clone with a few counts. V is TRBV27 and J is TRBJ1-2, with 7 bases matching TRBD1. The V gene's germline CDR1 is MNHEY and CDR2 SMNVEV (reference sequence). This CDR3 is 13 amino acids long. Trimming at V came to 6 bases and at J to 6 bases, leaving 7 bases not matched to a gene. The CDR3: CASRGQVSHGYTF. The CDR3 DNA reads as TGTGCCAGCAGAGGACAGGTCTCACATGGCTACACCTTC.

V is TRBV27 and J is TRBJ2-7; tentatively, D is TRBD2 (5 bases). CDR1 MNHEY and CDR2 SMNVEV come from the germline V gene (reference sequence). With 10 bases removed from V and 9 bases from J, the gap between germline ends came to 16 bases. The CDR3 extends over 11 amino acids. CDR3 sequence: CATTEGNGQYF. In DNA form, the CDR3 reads TGTGCCACTACTGAGGGTAACGGGCAGTACTTC.

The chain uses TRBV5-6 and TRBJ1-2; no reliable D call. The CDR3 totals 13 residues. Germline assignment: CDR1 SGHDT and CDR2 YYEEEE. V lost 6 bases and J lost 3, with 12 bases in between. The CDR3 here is CASMSLGYYGYTF. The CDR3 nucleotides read TGTGCCAGCATGAGCCTCGGGTACTATGGCTACACCTTC.

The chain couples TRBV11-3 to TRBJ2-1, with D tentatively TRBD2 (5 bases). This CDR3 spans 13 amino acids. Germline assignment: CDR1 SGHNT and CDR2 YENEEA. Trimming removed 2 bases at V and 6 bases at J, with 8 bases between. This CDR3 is CASSLPSSNEQFF. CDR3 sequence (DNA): TGTGCCAGCAGCTTACCTAGCTCCAATGAGCAGTTCTTC.

The CDR3 DNA follows: TGCGCCAGCAGCTTGGAGCTGGGTCCCTACGAGCAGTACTTC. This encodes CASSLELGPYEQYF. This rearrangement joins TRBV5-1 to TRBJ2-7, with D unresolved. The CDR3 has 14 amino acids. The V and J ends lost 0 bases and 2 bases respectively, with 9 bases between them. CDR1 and CDR2 (germline): SGHRS, YFSETQ.

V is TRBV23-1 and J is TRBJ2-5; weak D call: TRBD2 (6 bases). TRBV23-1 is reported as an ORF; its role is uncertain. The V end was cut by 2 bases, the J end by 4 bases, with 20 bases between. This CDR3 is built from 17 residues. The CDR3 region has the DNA TGCGCCAGCAGTCAACCCACCCTGGGGGGTGGAGGAGAGACCCAGTACTTC. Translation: CASSQPTLGGGGETQYF.

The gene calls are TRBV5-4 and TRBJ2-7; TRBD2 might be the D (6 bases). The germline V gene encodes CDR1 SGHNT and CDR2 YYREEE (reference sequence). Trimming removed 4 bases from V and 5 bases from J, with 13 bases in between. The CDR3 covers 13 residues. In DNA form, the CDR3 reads TGTGCCAGCAGCCGGGACCCGGGGGACGAGCAGTACTTC. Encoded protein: CASSRDPGDEQYF.

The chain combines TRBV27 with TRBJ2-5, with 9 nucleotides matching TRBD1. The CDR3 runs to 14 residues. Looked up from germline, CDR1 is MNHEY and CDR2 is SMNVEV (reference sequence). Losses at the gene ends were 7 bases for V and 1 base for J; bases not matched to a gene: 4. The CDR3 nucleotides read TGTGCCAGCACCCCGACAGGGGGCCAAGAGACCCAGTACTTC. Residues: CASTPTGGQETQYF.

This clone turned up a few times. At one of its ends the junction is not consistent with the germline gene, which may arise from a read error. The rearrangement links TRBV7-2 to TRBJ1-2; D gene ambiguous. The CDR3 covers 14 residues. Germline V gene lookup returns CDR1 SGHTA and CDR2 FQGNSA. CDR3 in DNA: TGTGCCAGCAGCTCACTGGGTCCTCTCCAGACGGCCTGCTTC. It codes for CASSSLGPLQTACF.

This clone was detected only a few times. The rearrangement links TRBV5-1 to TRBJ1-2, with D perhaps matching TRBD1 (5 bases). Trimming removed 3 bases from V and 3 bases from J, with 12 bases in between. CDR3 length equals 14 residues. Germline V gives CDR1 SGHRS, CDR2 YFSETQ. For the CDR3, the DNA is TGCGCCAGCAGCTACCTCAGGGAGGACTATGGCTACACCTTC. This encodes CASSYLREDYGYTF.

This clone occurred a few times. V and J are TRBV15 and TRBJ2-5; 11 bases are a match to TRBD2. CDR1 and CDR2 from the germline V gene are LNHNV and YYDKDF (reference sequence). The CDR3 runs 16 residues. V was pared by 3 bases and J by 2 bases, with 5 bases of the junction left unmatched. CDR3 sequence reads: CATSRLAGGLQETQYF. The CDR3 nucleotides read TGTGCCACCAGCAGGCTAGCGGGAGGCCTGCAAGAGACCCAGTACTTC.

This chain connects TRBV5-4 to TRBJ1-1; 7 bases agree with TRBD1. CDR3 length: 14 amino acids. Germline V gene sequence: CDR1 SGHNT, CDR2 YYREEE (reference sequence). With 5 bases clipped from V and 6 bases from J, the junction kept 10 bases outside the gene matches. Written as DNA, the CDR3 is TGTGCCAGCAGAGAGAAGGGGGCGAGGGCTGAAGCTTTCTTT. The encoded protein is CASREKGARAEAFF.

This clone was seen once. The CDR3 spells CASRDSGLAGEYEQFF. As DNA, the CDR3 is TGTGCCAGTCGGGACTCGGGACTAGCGGGAGAATATGAGCAGTTCTTC. The chain combines TRBV27 with TRBJ2-1, with 14 bases identical to TRBD2. The CDR3 totals 16 residues. CDR1 is MNHEY and CDR2 is SMNVEV in the germline V gene (reference sequence). Unmatched junction bases numbered 12, after V lost 9 bases and J lost 8 bases.

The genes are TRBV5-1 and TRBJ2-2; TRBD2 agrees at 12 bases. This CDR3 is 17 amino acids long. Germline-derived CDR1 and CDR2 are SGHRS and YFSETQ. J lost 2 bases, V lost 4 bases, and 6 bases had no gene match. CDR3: CASSGRLAGDNTGELFF. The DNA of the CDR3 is TGCGCCAGCAGCGGGAGACTAGCGGGGGACAACACCGGGGAGCTGTTTTTT.

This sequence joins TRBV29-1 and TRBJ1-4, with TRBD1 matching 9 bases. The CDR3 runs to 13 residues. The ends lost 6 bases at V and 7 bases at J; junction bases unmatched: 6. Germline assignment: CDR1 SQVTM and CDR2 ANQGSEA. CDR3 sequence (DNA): TGCAGCGTGAGGACAGGGGAGCGTGAAAAACTGTTTTTT. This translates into CSVRTGEREKLFF.

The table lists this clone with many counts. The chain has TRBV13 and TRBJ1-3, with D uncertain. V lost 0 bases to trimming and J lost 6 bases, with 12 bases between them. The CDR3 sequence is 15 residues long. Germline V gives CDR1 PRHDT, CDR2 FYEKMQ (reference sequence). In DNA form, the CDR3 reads TGTGCCAGCAGCTTAGGGGACCCCCGGGCAAACACCATATATTTT. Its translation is CASSLGDPRANTIYF. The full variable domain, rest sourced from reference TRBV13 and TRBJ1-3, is AAGVIQSPRHLIKEKRETATLKCYPIPRHDTVYWYQQGPGQDPQFLISFYEKMQSDKGSIPDRFSAQQFSDYHSELNMSSLELGDSALYFCASSLGDPRANTIYFGEGSWLTVV.

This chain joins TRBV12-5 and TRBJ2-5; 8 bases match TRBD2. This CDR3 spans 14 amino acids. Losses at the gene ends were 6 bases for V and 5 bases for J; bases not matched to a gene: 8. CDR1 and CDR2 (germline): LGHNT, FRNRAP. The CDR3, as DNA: TGTGCTAGTGGGCAAGGACTAGCTTGGGAGACCCAGTACTTC. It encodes CASGQGLAWETQYF.